The source of this T cell receptor (beta chain) is a study of siplizumab effects on memory and regulatory T cells. Libraries were prepared by immunoSEQ multiplex PCR; TCRdb keeps only in-frame clonotypes and omits some of them. The table lists more than 95,000 clones, 93% of them singletons. This clone was observed a handful of times. The TCR comes from a human donor in good health. The sequenced sample consisted of Tregs sorted from blood.

For the CDR3, the DNA is TGTGCCTGGAGTGTACCAGGGGGCGGCAATCAGCCCCAGCATTTT. Translating gives CAWSVPGGGNQPQHF. The chain employs TRBV30 and TRBJ1-5, with 8 bases that match TRBD1. J gave up 2 bases and V 0 bases, and 3 bases lay outside the gene matches. Germline values: CDR1 GTSNPN, CDR2 SVGIG (reference sequence). The length of the CDR3 is 15 residues. The whole variable domain, filled in from reference TRBV30 and TRBJ1-5, reads SQTIHQWPATLVQPVGSPLSLECTVEGTSNPNLYWYRQAAGRGLQLLFYSVGIGQISSEVPQNLSASRPQDRQFILSSKKLLLSDSGFYLCAWSVPGGGNQPQHFGDGTRLSIL.